The rows below give T cell receptor beta chains drawn from one sample of a study of blood T cell repertoires in COVID-19. Profiling relied on immunoSEQ multiplex PCR, and the TCRdb table lists in-frame clones only, not all of them. The sample carries about 90,000 clones, approximately 80% recorded once. Sequenced: peripheral blood. The receptors were sampled from an elderly woman with active or convalescent COVID-19. Both conserved end residues are part of each CDR3. A D gene is named only where the DNA matches it firmly. Not all rows give a size; the values are once, few, many and, for expanded clones, a class.

TGTGCCAGCAGTGAATCTACGGGGGGCAGGGTCTTT,CASSESTGGRVF,once,-,TRBJ1-1,TRBV6-1
TGTGCCAGCAGTTCGGGACACTCTAACTATGGCTACACCTTC,CASSSGHSNYGYTF,-,-,TRBJ1-2,TRBV28
TGTGCCAGCAGCTTAACCCCAGGGGACTACCGTGGCTACACCTTC,CASSLTPGDYRGYTF,-,-,TRBJ1-2,TRBV7-3
TGTGCCAGCAGTTCTCCGGGACTAGCGGGAGTGCACAATGAGCAGTTCTTC,CASSSPGLAGVHNEQFF,-,TRBD2,TRBJ2-1,TRBV2
TGCAGCGTAGGACAGGGTCAGTATCAGCCCCAGCATTTT,CSVGQGQYQPQHF,-,TRBD1,TRBJ1-5,TRBV29-1
TGTGCCAGCAGCTTCACGACTAGCGGAGGTTACGAGCAGTACTTC,CASSFTTSGGYEQYF,-,TRBD2,TRBJ2-7,TRBV7-9
TGCAGTGCTAGTAACTTCCAGGATTGGGAGCAGTACTTC,CSASNFQDWEQYF,-,-,TRBJ2-7,TRBV20-1
TGCGCCAGCAGCCAAGGAGGGGCCCCAGCGGGGGGACAGTACTTC,CASSQGGAPAGGQYF,once,TRBD2,TRBJ2-5,TRBV4-3
TGTGCCAGCAGCATTGCGACAGGGATTGGCTACACCTTC,CASSIATGIGYTF,-,TRBD1,TRBJ1-2,TRBV6-2/TRBV6-3
TGCAGCGCCGGAGGGGGCGGGCCTAGCACAGATACGCAGTATTTT,CSAGGGGPSTDTQYF,-,-,TRBJ2-3,TRBV29-1
TGTGCCAGCAGCCCAGGGTCTTGGCGTGGCTACACCTTC,CASSPGSWRGYTF,-,-,TRBJ1-2,TRBV28
TGTGCCTGGAGTGGAGGGAATCAGCCCCAGCATTTT,CAWSGGNQPQHF,-,-,TRBJ1-5,TRBV30
TGTGCCAGCAGTCGTTTGGGACAGGGGGCTTCCCGCTCCTATAATTCACCCCTCCACTTT,CASSRLGQGASRSYNSPLHF,-,TRBD1,TRBJ1-6,TRBV6-6
TGTGCCAGCACAACAGGCACTAACTATGGCTACACCTTC,CASTTGTNYGYTF,few,-,TRBJ1-2,TRBV2
TGCAGCGTTGGGGAGGGCTACACCTTC,CSVGEGYTF,-,-,TRBJ1-2,TRBV29-1
TGTGCCAGCAGCGCATTACAGGGTCCTAACTATGGCTACACCTTC,CASSALQGPNYGYTF,few,-,TRBJ1-2,TRBV9
TGTGCCAGCTCACCAAAGACTAGCGGGAGGCTTAATGAGCAGTTCTTC,CASSPKTSGRLNEQFF,-,TRBD2,TRBJ2-1,TRBV18
TGTGCCAGTAGTTTAGGAGCGGGGGGAGGTCAGCCCCAGCATTTT,CASSLGAGGGQPQHF,-,-,TRBJ1-5,TRBV19
TGTGCCATCAGCTCCCTGGCGGGAGGTCCCGGGAATGAGCAGTTCTTC,CAISSLAGGPGNEQFF,-,TRBD2,TRBJ2-1,TRBV10-3
TGCGCCAGCAAAGCGGGGACGAACACCGGGGAGCTGTTTTTT,CASKAGTNTGELFF,-,TRBD2,TRBJ2-2,TRBV5-1
TGTGCCAGCCAAAGGGGCGGCCTCTCTGGGGCCAACGTCCTGACTTTC,CASQRGGLSGANVLTF,-,-,TRBJ2-6,TRBV28
TGTGCCAGCAGCCAATCTAGAGGGTCGGGGCAGTTCTTC,CASSQSRGSGQFF,-,-,TRBJ2-1,TRBV16
TGTGCCAGCAGCCCTATACTAGCGGACCCACGGTACTTC,CASSPILADPRYF,few,TRBD2,TRBJ2-7,TRBV3-1/TRBV3-2
TGCGCCAGCAGCCAAACGACAGCTTCTGGAAACACCATATATTTT,CASSQTTASGNTIYF,-,-,TRBJ1-3,TRBV4-3
TGTGCCAGCAGTTACGCGGGACCAAACAATGAGCAGTTCTTC,CASSYAGPNNEQFF,-,-,TRBJ2-1,TRBV6-5
TGTGCCAGCAGCGCTGCACGGGAGACTGAAGCTTTCTTT,CASSAARETEAFF,few,-,TRBJ1-1,TRBV9
TGTGCCAGCAGCTTGGGGACAGGGCCAGTCCCCCTCCACTTT,CASSLGTGPVPLHF,-,TRBD1,TRBJ1-6,TRBV6-5
TGTGCCAGCAGCCAACAGGGAGGGTCCTACGAGCAGTACTTC,CASSQQGGSYEQYF,few,-,TRBJ2-7,TRBV7-9
TGTGCCAGCAGTTACAGCGGGGGGGCCTCCACCGGGGAGCTGTTTTTT,CASSYSGGASTGELFF,-,TRBD2,TRBJ2-2,TRBV6-2/TRBV6-3
TGCAGTGCTAGAGCTTTATATGGCTACACCTTC,CSARALYGYTF,-,-,TRBJ1-2,TRBV20-1
TGTGCCAGCAGCTTAGAAAGCGGGATACAAGGGAATGAGCAGTTCTTC,CASSLESGIQGNEQFF,-,TRBD2,TRBJ2-1,TRBV7-6
TGTGCCAGCAGCGTTTCTCCCTTCAATGAGCAGTTCTTC,CASSVSPFNEQFF,-,-,TRBJ2-1,TRBV9
TGTGCCAGTAGTAGTACAGGGTTTCAGCCCCAGCATTTT,CASSSTGFQPQHF,-,-,TRBJ1-5,TRBV19
TGCGCCAGCAGCTACGGACAGGGCCTAATGTCCTACGAGCAGTACTTC,CASSYGQGLMSYEQYF,-,TRBD1,TRBJ2-7,TRBV5-1
TGTGCAAGTCGCTTACTAAGGGGCACCCTATATGGCTACACCTTC,CASRLLRGTLYGYTF,-,-,TRBJ1-2,TRBV12-2
TGTGCCAGCAGTTTGGCCGGGAGTCGGTTCTTC,CASSLAGSRFF,-,-,TRBJ2-1,TRBV12-3/TRBV12-4
TGTGCCAGCAGTTTAGTCGGGTCGGGTGAGCAGTACTTC,CASSLVGSGEQYF,-,-,TRBJ2-7,TRBV27
TGTGCCACCAGCTGGGACAGGGATCCCACCTACGAGCAGTACTTC,CATSWDRDPTYEQYF,-,TRBD1,TRBJ2-7,TRBV15
TGCAGCGTTAGCAGGGGTGGGACAGGGACCTACAATGAGCAGTTCTTC,CSVSRGGTGTYNEQFF,-,TRBD1,TRBJ2-1,TRBV29-1
TGTGCCAGCAGGACGGGGGGGGGTAGTGGCTACACCTTC,CASRTGGGSGYTF,-,-,TRBJ1-2,TRBV6-6
TGCGCCAGCAGCCAAGAGCGGAACACCGGGGAGCTGTTTTTT,CASSQERNTGELFF,once,-,TRBJ2-2,TRBV4-3
TGTGCCAGCAGTGAAGCAAGGAGGGAGCCCCAGCATTTT,CASSEARREPQHF,-,-,TRBJ1-5,TRBV6-1
TGTGCCATCAGTGAGTCCCGGGAGACCCCCGCTGAAGCTTTCTTT,CAISESRETPAEAFF,-,-,TRBJ1-1,TRBV10-3
TGCGCCAGCAGCCTCCGCACTAGCGGGGTAGGAGAGACCCAGTACTTC,CASSLRTSGVGETQYF,-,TRBD2,TRBJ2-5,TRBV5-1
TGTGCCAGCAATGCGGTAGAGACAGGGGACGATGGAAACACCATATATTTT,CASNAVETGDDGNTIYF,once,-,TRBJ1-3,TRBV21-1